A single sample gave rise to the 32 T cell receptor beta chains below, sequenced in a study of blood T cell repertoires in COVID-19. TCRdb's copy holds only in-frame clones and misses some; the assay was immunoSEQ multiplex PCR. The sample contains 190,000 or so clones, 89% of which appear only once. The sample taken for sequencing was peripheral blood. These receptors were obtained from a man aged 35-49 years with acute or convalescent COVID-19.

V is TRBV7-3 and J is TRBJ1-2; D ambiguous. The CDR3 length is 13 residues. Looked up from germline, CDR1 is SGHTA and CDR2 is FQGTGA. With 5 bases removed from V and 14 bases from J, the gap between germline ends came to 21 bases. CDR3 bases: TGTGCCAGCAGCCCAATGGGCGGGGTCGCTGGGACCTTC. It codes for CASSPMGGVAGTF.

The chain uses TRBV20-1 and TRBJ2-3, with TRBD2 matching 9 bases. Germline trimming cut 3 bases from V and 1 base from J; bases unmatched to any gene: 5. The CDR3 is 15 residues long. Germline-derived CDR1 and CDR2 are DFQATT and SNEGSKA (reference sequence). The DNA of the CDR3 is TGCAGTGCTAGTAGCCTAGCGGGACGCACAGATACGCAGTATTTT. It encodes CSASSLAGRTDTQYF.

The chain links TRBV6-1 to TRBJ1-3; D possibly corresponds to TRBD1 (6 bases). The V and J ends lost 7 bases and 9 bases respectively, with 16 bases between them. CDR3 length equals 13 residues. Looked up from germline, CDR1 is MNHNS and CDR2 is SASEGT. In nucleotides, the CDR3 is TGTGCCAGCATCGCCAGGCAAGGGGGCACCATATATTTT. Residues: CASIARQGGTIYF.

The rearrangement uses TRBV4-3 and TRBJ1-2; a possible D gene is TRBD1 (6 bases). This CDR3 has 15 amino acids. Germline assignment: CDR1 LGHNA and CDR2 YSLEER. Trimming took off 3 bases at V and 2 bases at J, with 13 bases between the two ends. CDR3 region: CASSHLNQGNYGYTF. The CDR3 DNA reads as TGCGCCAGCAGCCACCTAAACCAGGGGAACTATGGCTACACCTTC.

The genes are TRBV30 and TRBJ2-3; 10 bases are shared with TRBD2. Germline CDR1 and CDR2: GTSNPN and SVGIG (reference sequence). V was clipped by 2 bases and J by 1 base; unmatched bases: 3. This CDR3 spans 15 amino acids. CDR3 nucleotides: TGTGCCTGGAGTCGAGGGACTAGCGGCACAGATACGCAGTATTTT. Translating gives CAWSRGTSGTDTQYF. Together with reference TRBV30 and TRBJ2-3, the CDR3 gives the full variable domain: SQTIHQWPATLVQPVGSPLSLECTVEGTSNPNLYWYRQAAGRGLQLLFYSVGIGQISSEVPQNLSASRPQDRQFILSSKKLLLSDSGFYLCAWSRGTSGTDTQYFGPGTRLTVL.

The DNA for the CDR3 is TGTGCCACCAGTGGAGATGACGGGGGGCCGGAGACCCAGTACTTC. Translated: CATSGDDGGPETQYF. V gene TRBV24-1 combines with J gene TRBJ2-5; the D gene is possibly TRBD2 (7 bases). The CDR3 covers 15 residues. Trimming cost V 5 bases and J 5 bases, with 17 bases left between them. Germline V lookup: CDR1 KGHDR, CDR2 SFDVKD.

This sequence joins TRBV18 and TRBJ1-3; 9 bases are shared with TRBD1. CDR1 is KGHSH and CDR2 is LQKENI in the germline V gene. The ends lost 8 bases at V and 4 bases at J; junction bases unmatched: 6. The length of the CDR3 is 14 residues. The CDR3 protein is CASGTGGSGNTIYF. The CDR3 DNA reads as TGTGCCAGCGGAACAGGGGGCTCAGGAAACACCATATATTTT.

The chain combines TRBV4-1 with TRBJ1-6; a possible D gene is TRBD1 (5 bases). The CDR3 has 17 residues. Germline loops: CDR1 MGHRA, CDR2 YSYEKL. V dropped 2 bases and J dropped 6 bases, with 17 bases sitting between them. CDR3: CASSQRVQGASNSPLHF. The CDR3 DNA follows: TGCGCCAGCAGCCAAAGGGTCCAAGGGGCGAGTAATTCACCCCTCCACTTT.

The DNA for the CDR3 is TGCGCCAGCATCTTGCGGGCAGGGGGCACTGAAGCTTTCTTT. It translates to CASILRAGGTEAFF. V gene TRBV10-2 combines with J gene TRBJ1-1; 7 positions match TRBD1. This CDR3 has 14 residues. Germline values: CDR1 WSHSY, CDR2 SAAADI. The trim removed 7 bases at V and 4 bases at J, leaving 9 bases unmatched.

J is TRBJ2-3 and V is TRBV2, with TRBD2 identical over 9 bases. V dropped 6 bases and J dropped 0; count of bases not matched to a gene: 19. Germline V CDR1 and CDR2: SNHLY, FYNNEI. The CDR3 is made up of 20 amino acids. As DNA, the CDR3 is TGTGCCAGCAGAACAAGTCAAGCGGGGGGTCCTCTTACAAGCACAGATACGCAGTATTTT. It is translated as CASRTSQAGGPLTSTDTQYF.

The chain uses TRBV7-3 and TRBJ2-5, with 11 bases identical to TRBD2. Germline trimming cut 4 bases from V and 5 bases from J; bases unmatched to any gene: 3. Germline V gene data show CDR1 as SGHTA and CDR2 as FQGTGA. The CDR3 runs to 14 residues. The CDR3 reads CASSSSGGRETQYF. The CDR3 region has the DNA TGTGCCAGCAGCTCTAGCGGGGGGAGGGAGACCCAGTACTTC.

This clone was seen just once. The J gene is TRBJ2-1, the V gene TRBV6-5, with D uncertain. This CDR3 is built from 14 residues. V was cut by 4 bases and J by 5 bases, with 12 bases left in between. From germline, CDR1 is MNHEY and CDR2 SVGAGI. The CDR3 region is CASSSQPRDNEQFF. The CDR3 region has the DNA TGTGCCAGCAGTTCTCAGCCTCGGGACAATGAGCAGTTCTTC.

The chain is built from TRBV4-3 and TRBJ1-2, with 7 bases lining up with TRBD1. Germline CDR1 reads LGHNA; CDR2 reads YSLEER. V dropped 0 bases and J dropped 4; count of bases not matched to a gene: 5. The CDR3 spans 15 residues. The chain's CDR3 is CASSQDPGTAYGYTF. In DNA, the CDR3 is TGCGCCAGCAGCCAAGATCCCGGGACAGCCTATGGCTACACCTTC.

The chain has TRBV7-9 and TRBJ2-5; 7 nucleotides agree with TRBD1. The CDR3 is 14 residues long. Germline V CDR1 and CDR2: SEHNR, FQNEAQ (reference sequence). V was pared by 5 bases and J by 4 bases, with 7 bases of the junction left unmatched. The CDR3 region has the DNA TGTGCCAGCAGCCACGACAGGGTGGGAGAGACCCAGTACTTC. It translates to CASSHDRVGETQYF.

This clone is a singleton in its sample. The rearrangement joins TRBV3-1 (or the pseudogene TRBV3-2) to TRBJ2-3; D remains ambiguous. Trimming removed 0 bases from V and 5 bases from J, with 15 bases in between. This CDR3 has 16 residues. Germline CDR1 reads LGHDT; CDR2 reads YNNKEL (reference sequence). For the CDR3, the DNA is TGTGCCAGCAGCCAAGATAACCCAGCGTCTGGAGATACGCAGTATTTT. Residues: CASSQDNPASGDTQYF.

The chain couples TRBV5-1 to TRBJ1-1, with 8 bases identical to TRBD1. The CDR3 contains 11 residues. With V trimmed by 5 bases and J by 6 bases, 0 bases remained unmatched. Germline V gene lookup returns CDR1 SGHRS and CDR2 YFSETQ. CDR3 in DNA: TGCGCCAGCAGACAGGGGGCTGAAGCTTTCTTT. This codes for CASRQGAEAFF.

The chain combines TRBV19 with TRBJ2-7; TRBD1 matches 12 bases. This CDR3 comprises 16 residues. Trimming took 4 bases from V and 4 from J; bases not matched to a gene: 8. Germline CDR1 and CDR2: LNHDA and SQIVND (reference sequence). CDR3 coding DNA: TGTGCCAGTAGTAGCCGGGACAGGGGGCGCGTGTACGAGCAGTACTTC. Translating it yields CASSSRDRGRVYEQYF.

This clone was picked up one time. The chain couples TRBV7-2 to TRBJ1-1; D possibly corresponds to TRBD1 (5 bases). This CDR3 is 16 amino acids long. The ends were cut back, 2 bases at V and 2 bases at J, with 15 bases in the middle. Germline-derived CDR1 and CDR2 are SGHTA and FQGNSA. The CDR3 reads CASSLWGRILNTEAFF. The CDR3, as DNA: TGTGCCAGCAGCTTATGGGGCAGAATACTCAACACTGAAGCTTTCTTT. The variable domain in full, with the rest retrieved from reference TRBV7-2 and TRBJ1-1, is GAGVSQSPSNKVTEKGKDVELRCDPISGHTALYWYRQSLGQGLEFLIYFQGNSAPDKSGLPSDRFSAERTGGSVSTLTIQRTQQEDSAVYLCASSLWGRILNTEAFFGQGTRLTVV.

CDR3 protein: CASSLFAGTGGVYGYTF. The CDR3 DNA is TGTGCCAGCAGCCTATTTGCCGGGACAGGGGGGGTTTATGGCTACACCTTC. The genes are TRBV27 and TRBJ1-2, with 11 bases matching TRBD1. V lost 6 bases, J lost 5 bases, and 14 bases stayed unmatched. The germline V gene encodes CDR1 MNHEY and CDR2 SMNVEV (reference sequence). The CDR3 consists of 17 residues.

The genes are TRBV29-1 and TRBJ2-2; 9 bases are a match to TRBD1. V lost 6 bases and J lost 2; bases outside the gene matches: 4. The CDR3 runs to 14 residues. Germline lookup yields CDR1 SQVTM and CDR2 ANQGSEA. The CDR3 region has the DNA TGCAGCGTGGGGACAGGGATCAACACCGGGGAGCTGTTTTTT. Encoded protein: CSVGTGINTGELFF.

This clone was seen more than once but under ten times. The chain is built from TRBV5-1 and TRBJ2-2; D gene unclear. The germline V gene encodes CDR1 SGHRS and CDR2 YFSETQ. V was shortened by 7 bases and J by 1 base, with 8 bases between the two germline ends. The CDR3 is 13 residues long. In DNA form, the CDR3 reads TGCGCCAGCTCAAACGGGAACACCGGGGAGCTGTTTTTT. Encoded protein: CASSNGNTGELFF.

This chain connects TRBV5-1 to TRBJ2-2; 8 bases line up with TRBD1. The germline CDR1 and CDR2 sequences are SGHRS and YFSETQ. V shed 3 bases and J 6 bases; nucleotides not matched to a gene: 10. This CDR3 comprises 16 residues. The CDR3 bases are TGCGCCAGCAGCTCCACTCTGACAGGGGAGGCCGGGGAGCTGTTTTTT. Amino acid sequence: CASSSTLTGEAGELFF.

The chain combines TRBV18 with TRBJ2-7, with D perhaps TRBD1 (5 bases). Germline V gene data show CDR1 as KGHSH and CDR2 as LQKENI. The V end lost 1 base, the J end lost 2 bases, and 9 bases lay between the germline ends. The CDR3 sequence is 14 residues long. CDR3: CASSPREGAYEQYF. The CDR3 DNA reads TGTGCCAGCTCACCACGTGAAGGGGCCTACGAGCAGTACTTC.

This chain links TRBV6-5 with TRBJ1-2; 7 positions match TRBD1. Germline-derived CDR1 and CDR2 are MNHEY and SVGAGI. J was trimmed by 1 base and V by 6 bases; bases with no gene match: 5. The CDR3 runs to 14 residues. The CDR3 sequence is CASRPGQNNYGYTF. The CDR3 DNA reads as TGTGCCAGCAGGCCGGGACAGAATAACTATGGCTACACCTTC.

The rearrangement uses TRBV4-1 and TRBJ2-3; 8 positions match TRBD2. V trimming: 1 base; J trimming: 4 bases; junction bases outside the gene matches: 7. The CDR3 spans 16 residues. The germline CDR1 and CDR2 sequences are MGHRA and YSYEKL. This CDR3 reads CASSQGTSSFADTQYF. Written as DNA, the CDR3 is TGCGCCAGCAGCCAAGGGACTAGCAGTTTCGCAGATACGCAGTATTTT.

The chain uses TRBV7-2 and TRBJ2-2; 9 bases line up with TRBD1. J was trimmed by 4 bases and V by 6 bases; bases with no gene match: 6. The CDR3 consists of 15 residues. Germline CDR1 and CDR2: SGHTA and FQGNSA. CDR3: CASSRDRASTGELFF. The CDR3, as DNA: TGTGCCAGCAGTCGGGACAGGGCGAGCACCGGGGAGCTGTTTTTT.

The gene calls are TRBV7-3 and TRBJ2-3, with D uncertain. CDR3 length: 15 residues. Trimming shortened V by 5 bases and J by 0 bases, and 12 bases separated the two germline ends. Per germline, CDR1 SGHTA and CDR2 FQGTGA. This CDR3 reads CASSPRRSSTDTQYF. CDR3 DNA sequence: TGTGCCAGCAGCCCCAGACGGAGTAGCACAGATACGCAGTATTTT.

CDR3 coding DNA: TGTGCCAGCAGTTACTCGTCGGGGATCGGGACTGAAGCTTTCTTT. Translating it yields CASSYSSGIGTEAFF. The chain carries TRBV6-5 and TRBJ1-1; no clear D. The germline gives CDR1 MNHEY, CDR2 SVGAGI. CDR3 size: 15 residues. With 0 bases removed from V and 5 bases from J, the gap between germline ends came to 13 bases.

The CDR3 reads CASSSWRGSTDTQYF. CDR3 DNA sequence: TGCGCCAGCAGCTCTTGGCGGGGGAGCACAGATACGCAGTATTTT. J is TRBJ2-3 and V is TRBV5-1; 7 positions agree with TRBD2. J lost 0 bases, V lost 3 bases, and 4 bases had no gene match. CDR1 is SGHRS and CDR2 is YFSETQ in the germline V gene. CDR3 length equals 15 residues.

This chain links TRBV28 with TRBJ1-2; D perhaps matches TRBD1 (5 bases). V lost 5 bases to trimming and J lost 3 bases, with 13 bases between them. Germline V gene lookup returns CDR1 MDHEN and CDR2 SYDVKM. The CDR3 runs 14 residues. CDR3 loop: CASSPPQGYYGYTF. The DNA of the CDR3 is TGTGCCAGCAGTCCCCCGCAGGGCTACTATGGCTACACCTTC.

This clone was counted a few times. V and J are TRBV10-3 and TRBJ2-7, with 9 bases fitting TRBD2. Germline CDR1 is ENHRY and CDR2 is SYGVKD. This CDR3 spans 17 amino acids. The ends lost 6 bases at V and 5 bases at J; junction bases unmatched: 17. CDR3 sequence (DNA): TGTGCCATCAGGGCCCACTCGGCGGGGGGGGGCATAAACGAGCAGTACTTC. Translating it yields CAIRAHSAGGGINEQYF.

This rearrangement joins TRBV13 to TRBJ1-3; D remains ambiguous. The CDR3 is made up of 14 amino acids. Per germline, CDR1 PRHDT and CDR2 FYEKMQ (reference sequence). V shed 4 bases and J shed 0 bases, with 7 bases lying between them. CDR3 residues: CASSSTFSGNTIYF. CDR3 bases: TGTGCCAGCAGCTCGACATTCTCTGGAAACACCATATATTTT.